The present TCR beta chain was sequenced within a study of CD39 and CD103 CD8 tumor-infiltrating T cells. Findings and limits, study-wide: DN TIL clonotypes largely overlapped peripheral memory CD8 repertoires, unlike DP.

Patients were not receiving therapy at sample collection. CCR7 was ignored; memory CD8 cells were sorted as CD8+CD4-CD45RA-. Here immunoSEQ multiplex PCR was the method, and the copy in TCRdb shows in-frame clones only, minus some. There are roughly 5,100 clones in the sample; approximately 70% occur only once, and 12% lies in the top ten. Between the trimmed V and J ends, which lost 1 base and 0 bases, there was a span of 10 bases. From germline, CDR1 is SGHVS and CDR2 FNYEAQ. This CDR3 has 17 residues. With respect to this clone: The antigen remains unidentified.

The chain recombines TRBV7-6 with TRBJ1-6; D is undetermined. Sequencing was done on a sample of CD8+ T cells sorted from blood. Sample subset: total memory CD8 T cells (CD45RA-CCR7+/-) from blood or uninvolved lymph node. The receptor was isolated from a human donor with head and neck squamous cell carcinoma. The chain's CDR3 is CASSLGPTYSYNSPLHF. The CDR3 nucleotides read TGTGCCAGCAGCTTAGGTCCCACCTACTCCTATAATTCACCCCTCCACTTT.